This TCR beta chain was recovered during a study of T-cell reconstitution after alpha-beta-depleted transplantation in children. Preparation of the TCRbeta library used unique molecular identifiers. TCRdb processed the PCR reads anew with MiXCR; each CDR3 protein has one entry. Of around 380,000 distinct CDR3 sequences detected, roughly a tenth appear once; the ten largest clones hold 4.5% to 7%. The source is a human donor who donated a stem cell graft to a child with acute myeloid leukemia. Source: PBMCs from the stem cell graft donor, taken from the stem cell graft.

The CDR3 DNA reads TGTGCCAGCAGTCCCGGGACGGTCATCCGTCAGCCCCAGCATTTT. Protein sequence: CASSPGTVIRQPQHF. The chain employs TRBV12-3 or TRBV12-4 and TRBJ1-5, with a possible D match to TRBD1 (5 bases). Trimming removed 5 bases from V and 6 bases from J, with 17 bases in between. The CDR3 consists of 15 residues.